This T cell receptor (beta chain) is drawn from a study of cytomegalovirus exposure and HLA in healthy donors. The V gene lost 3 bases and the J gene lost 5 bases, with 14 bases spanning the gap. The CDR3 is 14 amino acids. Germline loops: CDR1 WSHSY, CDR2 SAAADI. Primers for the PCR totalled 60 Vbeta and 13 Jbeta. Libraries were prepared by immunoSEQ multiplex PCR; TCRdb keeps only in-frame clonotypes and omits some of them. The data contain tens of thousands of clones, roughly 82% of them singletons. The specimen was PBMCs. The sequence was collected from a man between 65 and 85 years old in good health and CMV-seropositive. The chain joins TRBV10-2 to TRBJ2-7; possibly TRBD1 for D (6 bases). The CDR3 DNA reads TGCGCCAGCAGTGAACAGGGAGATAGGAACGAGCAGTACTTC. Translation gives CASSEQGDRNEQYF.